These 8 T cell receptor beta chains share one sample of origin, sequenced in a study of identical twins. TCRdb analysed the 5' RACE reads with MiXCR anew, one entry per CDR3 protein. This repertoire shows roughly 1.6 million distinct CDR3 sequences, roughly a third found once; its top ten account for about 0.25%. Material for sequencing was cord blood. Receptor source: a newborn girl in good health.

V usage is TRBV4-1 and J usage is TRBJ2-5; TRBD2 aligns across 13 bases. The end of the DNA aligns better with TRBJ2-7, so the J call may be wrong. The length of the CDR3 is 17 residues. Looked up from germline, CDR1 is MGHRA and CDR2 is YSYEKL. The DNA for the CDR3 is TGCGCCAGCAGCCAAGAAGGACTAGCGGGGGCCCACTACGAGCAGTACTTC. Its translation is CASSQEGLAGAHYEQYF.

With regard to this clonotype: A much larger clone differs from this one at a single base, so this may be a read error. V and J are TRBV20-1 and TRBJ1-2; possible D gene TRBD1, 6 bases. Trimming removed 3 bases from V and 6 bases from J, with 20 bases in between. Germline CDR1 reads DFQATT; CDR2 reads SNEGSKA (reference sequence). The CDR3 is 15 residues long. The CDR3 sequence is CSASKTGTPIHGYTF. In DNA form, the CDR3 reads TGCAGTGCTAGCAAAACCGGGACACCGATCCATGGCTACACCTTC.

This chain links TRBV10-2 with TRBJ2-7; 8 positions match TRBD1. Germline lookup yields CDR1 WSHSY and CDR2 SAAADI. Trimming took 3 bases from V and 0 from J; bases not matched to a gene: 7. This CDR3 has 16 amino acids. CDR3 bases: TGCGCCAGCAGTGATATCCGACAGGGGAGCTCCTACGAGCAGTACTTC. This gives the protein CASSDIRQGSSYEQYF.

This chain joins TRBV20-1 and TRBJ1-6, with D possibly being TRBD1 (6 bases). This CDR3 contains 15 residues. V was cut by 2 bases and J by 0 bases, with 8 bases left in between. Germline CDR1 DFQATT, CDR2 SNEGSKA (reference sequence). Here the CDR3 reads CSARQGRSYNSPLHF. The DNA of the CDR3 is TGCAGTGCTAGACAGGGGCGCTCCTATAATTCACCCCTCCACTTT.

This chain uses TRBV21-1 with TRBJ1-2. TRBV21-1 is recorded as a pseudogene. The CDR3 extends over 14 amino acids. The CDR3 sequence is CASSKVVGHYGYTF. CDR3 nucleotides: TGTGCCAGCAGCAAAGTCGTAGGACACTATGGCTACACCTTC.

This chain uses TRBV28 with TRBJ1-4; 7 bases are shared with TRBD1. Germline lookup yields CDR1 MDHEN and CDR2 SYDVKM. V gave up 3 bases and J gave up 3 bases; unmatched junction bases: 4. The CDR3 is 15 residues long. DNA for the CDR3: TGTGCCAGCAGTTTCGACGGGACAGCTAATGAAAAACTGTTTTTT. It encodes CASSFDGTANEKLFF.

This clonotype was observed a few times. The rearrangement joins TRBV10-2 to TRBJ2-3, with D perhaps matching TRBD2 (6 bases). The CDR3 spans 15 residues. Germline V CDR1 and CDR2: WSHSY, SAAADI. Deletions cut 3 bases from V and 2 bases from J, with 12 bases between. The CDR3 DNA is TGCGCCAGCAGTGAAGGCGGGGCCGACACAGATACGCAGTATTTT. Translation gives CASSEGGADTDTQYF.

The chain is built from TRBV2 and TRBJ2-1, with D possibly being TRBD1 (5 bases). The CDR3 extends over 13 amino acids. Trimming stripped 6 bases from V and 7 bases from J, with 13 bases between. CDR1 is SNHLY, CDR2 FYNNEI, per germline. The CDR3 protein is CASRGRVENEQFF. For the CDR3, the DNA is TGTGCCAGCAGGGGCAGGGTGGAGAATGAGCAGTTCTTC.